What follows are 29 T cell receptor beta chains derived from one specimen sequenced in a study of cytomegalovirus exposure and HLA in healthy donors. The PCR was carried out with 60 Vbeta primers and 13 Jbeta primers. Sequenced by immunoSEQ multiplex PCR; TCRdb stores in-frame clones only, minus some. The sample shows 90,000 to 130,000 clones, approximately 82% of them seen only once. Sequencing input: PBMCs. The receptors were sampled from a young man in good health and CMV-seropositive.

The V and J genes are TRBV28 and TRBJ2-7, with D unresolved. Germline loops: CDR1 MDHEN, CDR2 SYDVKM. Trimming removed 3 bases from V and 7 bases from J, with 10 bases in between. This CDR3 contains 12 residues. The DNA of the CDR3 is TGTGCCAGCAGTTTGGTCACAGCAGAGCAGTACTTC. Amino acid sequence: CASSLVTAEQYF.

The rearrangement joins TRBV11-2 to TRBJ2-1, with D perhaps TRBD2 (6 bases). Germline V gives CDR1 SGHAT, CDR2 FQNNGV. The CDR3 is 16 residues long. V was cut by 0 bases and J by 8 bases, with 17 bases left in between. The DNA for the CDR3 is TGTGCCAGCAGCTTAGAGAGGGCCCCGGAGGGATATGAGCAGTTCTTC. Its protein product is CASSLERAPEGYEQFF.

The chain joins TRBV6-5 to TRBJ2-7, with D tentatively TRBD2 (6 bases). This CDR3 has 13 residues. Trimming removed 4 bases at V and 5 bases at J, with 12 bases between. CDR1 is MNHEY, CDR2 SVGAGI, per germline. The CDR3 sequence is CASSFGGINEQYF. In DNA, the CDR3 is TGTGCCAGCAGTTTCGGGGGTATCAACGAGCAGTACTTC.

V and J are TRBV28 and TRBJ2-6, with 10 bases identical to TRBD1. The CDR3 runs 15 residues. The J segment lost 6 bases and the V segment lost 10 bases, leaving 9 bases of the junction unmatched. Looked up from germline, CDR1 is MDHEN and CDR2 is SYDVKM. CDR3: CAIQTGGYEANVLTF. The CDR3 DNA follows: TGTGCCATCCAGACAGGGGGCTATGAGGCCAACGTCCTGACTTTC.

The V call is TRBV4-1, the J call TRBJ1-3; weak D call: TRBD1 (5 bases). Trimming stripped 4 bases from V and 8 bases from J, with 12 bases between. The CDR3 has 13 residues. Germline V gene sequence: CDR1 MGHRA, CDR2 YSYEKL. CDR3 in amino acids: CASSPGWPDTIYF. CDR3 DNA sequence: TGCGCCAGCAGCCCAGGGTGGCCGGACACCATATATTTT.

The gene calls are TRBV7-2 and TRBJ1-1; D gene unclear. Trimming shortened V by 3 bases and J by 0 bases, and 5 bases separated the two germline ends. CDR3 length: 13 residues. The germline gives CDR1 SGHTA, CDR2 FQGNSA. CDR3 in DNA: TGTGCCAGCAGCTTCCCTATGAACACTGAAGCTTTCTTT. Protein: CASSFPMNTEAFF.

On this clone itself: One end of the junction does not line up with germline, which may come from a read error. The V gene is TRBV7-9, the J gene TRBJ2-7; 7 bases align to TRBD2. The CDR3 is made up of 16 amino acids. CDR1 SEHNR and CDR2 FQNEAQ come from the germline V gene (reference sequence). CDR3 sequence: CSSSLAWAGVGDEQYF. CDR3 DNA: TGTTCCAGCAGCTTAGCGTGGGCGGGGGTCGGCGACGAGCAGTACTTC.

This rearrangement joins TRBV30 to TRBJ2-5; TRBD1 is a possible D gene (6 bases). CDR3 length: 14 residues. Trimming shortened V by 2 bases and J by 0 bases, and 10 bases separated the two germline ends. From germline, CDR1 is GTSNPN and CDR2 SVGIG (reference sequence). The DNA of the CDR3 is TGTGCCTGGAGTAGGACAGAGTACCAAGAGACCCAGTACTTC. Translation gives CAWSRTEYQETQYF.

The chain uses TRBV18 and TRBJ1-1; D possibly corresponds to TRBD1 (5 bases). Germline values: CDR1 KGHSH, CDR2 LQKENI. V lost 2 bases to trimming and J lost 1 base, with 17 bases between them. CDR3 length: 17 amino acids. Here the CDR3 reads CASSPGAMGRRNTEAFF. The CDR3 bases are TGTGCCAGCTCACCAGGGGCGATGGGAAGAAGGAACACTGAAGCTTTCTTT.

The chain links TRBV29-1 to TRBJ2-3; 11 nucleotides align to TRBD1. The CDR3 length is 14 residues. Trimming at V came to 7 bases and at J to 0 bases, leaving 3 bases not matched to a gene. Looked up from germline, CDR1 is SQVTM and CDR2 is ANQGSEA. CDR3 sequence: CSARDRGSTDTQYF. The CDR3 DNA follows: TGCAGCGCCCGGGACAGGGGGAGCACAGATACGCAGTATTTT.

In this sample, this clone turned up once. The rearrangement links TRBV11-2 to TRBJ2-7; D ambiguous. CDR1 is SGHAT, CDR2 FQNNGV, per germline. This CDR3 spans 14 amino acids. V gave up 5 bases and J gave up 0 bases, with 11 bases separating them. CDR3 in DNA: TGTGCCAGCAGCCCACGGGTCGTCTCCTACGAGCAGTACTTC. Its translation: CASSPRVVSYEQYF.

This clone was picked up a small number of times. The V call is TRBV19, the J call TRBJ2-7, with D tentatively TRBD2 (6 bases). Trimming shortened V by 3 bases and J by 2 bases, and 11 bases separated the two germline ends. Germline V gene data show CDR1 as LNHDA and CDR2 as SQIVND (reference sequence). The CDR3 has 14 amino acids. The CDR3 sequence is CASSIAGPTYEQYF. In DNA, the CDR3 is TGTGCCAGTAGTATCGCGGGACCGACCTACGAGCAGTACTTC. Using reference TRBV19 and TRBJ2-7 for the parts outside the CDR3, the full variable domain is DGGITQSPKYLFRKEGQNVTLSCEQNLNHDAMYWYRQDPGQGLRLIYYSQIVNDFQKGDIAEGYSVSREKKESFPLTVTSAQKNPTAFYLCASSIAGPTYEQYFGPGTRLTVT.

This rearrangement joins TRBV10-3 to TRBJ2-7, with TRBD2 matching over 9 bases. This CDR3 spans 13 amino acids. V shed 10 bases, J shed 5 bases, and the junction held 9 bases outside the gene matches. In germline, CDR1 is ENHRY, CDR2 SYGVKD. The CDR3 is CATIAGAHHEQYF. The CDR3 nucleotides read TGTGCCACCATAGCGGGGGCCCACCACGAGCAGTACTTC.

The V and J genes are TRBV6-5 and TRBJ2-3; 9 positions agree with TRBD1. The CDR3 runs 15 residues. The trim removed 5 bases at V and 2 bases at J, leaving 5 bases unmatched. Germline values: CDR1 MNHEY, CDR2 SVGAGI. In nucleotides, the CDR3 is TGTGCCAGCAGTGACTGGACAGGGGACACAGATACGCAGTATTTT. Its protein product is CASSDWTGDTDTQYF.

This clone was recorded a few times. The chain couples TRBV9 to TRBJ2-7; D is unresolved. From germline, CDR1 is SGDLS and CDR2 YYNGEE. The V and J ends lost 0 bases and 0 bases respectively, with 7 bases between them. The CDR3 has 14 amino acids. CDR3 sequence (DNA): TGTGCCAGCAGCGTAGCCGCGGTCTCCTACGAGCAGTACTTC. Translated, it gives CASSVAAVSYEQYF.

This chain uses TRBV4-1 with TRBJ2-3; D perhaps matches TRBD2 (5 bases). This CDR3 contains 12 residues. V lost 6 bases and J 6 bases, leaving 10 bases between the germline ends. Germline CDR1 and CDR2: MGHRA and YSYEKL. The CDR3 nucleotides read TGCGCCAGCAGTCCCGGGGAGGATACGCAGTATTTT. It translates to CASSPGEDTQYF.

V is TRBV27 and J is TRBJ2-2, with TRBD2 matching over 8 bases. V shed 5 bases, J shed 5 bases, and the junction held 10 bases outside the gene matches. Germline CDR1 reads MNHEY; CDR2 reads SMNVEV (reference sequence). This CDR3 is built from 16 residues. The CDR3 is CASSVPTSGYTGELFF. The CDR3 coding sequence is TGTGCCAGCAGTGTCCCCACTAGCGGTTATACCGGGGAGCTGTTTTTT.

The rearrangement links TRBV6-6 to TRBJ2-3; perhaps TRBD2 as D (6 bases). V was shortened by 6 bases and J by 4 bases, with 17 bases between the two germline ends. Germline lookup yields CDR1 MNHNY and CDR2 SVGAGI (reference sequence). The CDR3 has 15 residues. CDR3 in DNA: TGTGCCAGCAGCCCCCAGGGCCCGGGAGCAGATACGCAGTATTTT. Translation: CASSPQGPGADTQYF.

V usage is TRBV5-1 and J usage is TRBJ1-1; 10 bases are shared with TRBD1. Germline V gene lookup returns CDR1 SGHRS and CDR2 YFSETQ. V dropped 0 bases and J dropped 4; count of bases not matched to a gene: 3. CDR3 size: 15 residues. CDR3 amino acids: CASSLGQGARTEAFF. As DNA, the CDR3 is TGCGCCAGCAGCTTGGGACAGGGGGCCCGCACTGAAGCTTTCTTT.

The chain employs TRBV19 and TRBJ1-5, with 10 bases matching TRBD1. Germline CDR1 LNHDA, CDR2 SQIVND (reference sequence). After removal of 7 bases from V and 3 bases from J, the junction contained 6 bases not matched to a gene. This CDR3 region has 15 residues. The CDR3 loop is CASTGDRGPNQPQHF. The DNA of the CDR3 is TGTGCCAGTACCGGGGACAGGGGACCCAATCAGCCCCAGCATTTT.

This clone turned up a few times. J is TRBJ2-7 and V is TRBV29-1, with 11 nucleotides matching TRBD2. V shed 1 base, J shed 0 bases, and the junction held 5 bases outside the gene matches. This CDR3 has 16 residues. Germline V gives CDR1 SQVTM, CDR2 ANQGSEA. The chain's CDR3 is CSVEGTSGLSSYEQYF. As DNA, the CDR3 is TGCAGCGTTGAAGGGACTAGCGGGCTGAGCTCCTACGAGCAGTACTTC.

The V gene is TRBV7-9, the J gene TRBJ1-1; D possibly corresponds to TRBD1 (6 bases). The CDR3 runs 14 residues. Germline CDR1 and CDR2: SEHNR and FQNEAQ (reference sequence). V lost 2 bases and J lost 2, with 9 bases in between. This chain's CDR3 is CASSLRGLNTEAFF. Written as DNA, the CDR3 is TGTGCCAGCAGCTTAAGGGGGTTAAACACTGAAGCTTTCTTT.

This chain connects TRBV6-1 to TRBJ1-1; 7 bases match TRBD1. The CDR3 covers 12 residues. Per germline, CDR1 MNHNS and CDR2 SASEGT. V lost 4 bases to trimming and J lost 8 bases; unmatched junction nucleotides: 4. The CDR3 DNA reads TGTGCCAGCAGTGTCTACAGGGGAGAAGCTTTCTTT. Amino acids: CASSVYRGEAFF.

The rearrangement joins TRBV21-1 to TRBJ1-3; the DNA was not compared with TRBD1, the D call given in the table. TRBV21-1 is a known pseudogene. The CDR3 has 16 amino acids. The CDR3 reads CASSKDSRQGESPIYF. The CDR3 DNA sequence: TGTGCCAGCAGCAAAGATTCCCGGCAGGGGGAAAGCCCCATATATTTT.

V gene TRBV5-6 combines with J gene TRBJ1-2; D remains unclear. The CDR3 sequence is 15 residues long. Germline V lookup: CDR1 SGHDT, CDR2 YYEEEE. Deletions cut 2 bases from V and 0 bases from J, with 11 bases between. Here the CDR3 DNA reads TGTGCCAGCAGCTTATCCCCGACAACTAACTATGGCTACACCTTC. Protein product: CASSLSPTTNYGYTF.

The chain's CDR3 is CASSEGLVNEQFF. The CDR3, as DNA: TGTGCCAGCAGTGAAGGACTAGTAAATGAGCAGTTCTTC. The chain is built from TRBV25-1 and TRBJ2-1; 7 bases are shared with TRBD2. Germline CDR1 reads MGHDK; CDR2 reads SYGVNS. The CDR3 contains 13 residues. Unmatched junction bases numbered 2, after V lost 2 bases and J lost 7 bases.

This clone has a single count. This chain uses TRBV9 with TRBJ1-4, with D maybe TRBD1 (6 bases). V was clipped by 0 bases and J by 8 bases, with 14 bases between them. Germline V gene data show CDR1 as SGDLS and CDR2 as YYNGEE. The CDR3 contains 15 residues. CDR3 sequence (DNA): TGTGCCAGCAGCGTAGGGGGGGGGCTGGAAGAAAAACTGTTTTTT. It translates to CASSVGGGLEEKLFF.

This chain joins TRBV5-6 and TRBJ1-6; a weak D match, TRBD1 (6 bases). CDR3 length equals 15 residues. With 3 bases removed from V and 5 bases from J, the gap between germline ends came to 12 bases. The germline V gene encodes CDR1 SGHDT and CDR2 YYEEEE. The CDR3 sequence is CASSWGQGNNSPLHF. CDR3 coding DNA: TGTGCCAGCAGCTGGGGACAAGGAAATAATTCACCCCTCCACTTT. The variable domain in full, with the rest retrieved from reference TRBV5-6 and TRBJ1-6, is DAGVTQSPTHLIKTRGQQVTLRCSPKSGHDTVSWYQQALGQGPQFIFQYYEEEERQRGNFPDRFSGHQFPNYSSELNVNALLLGDSALYLCASSWGQGNNSPLHFGNGTRLTVT.

This rearrangement joins TRBV5-4 to TRBJ2-3; D may be TRBD2 (7 bases). The germline CDR1 and CDR2 sequences are SGHNT and YYREEE (reference sequence). The CDR3 length is 14 residues. V shed 1 base and J shed 6 bases, with 12 bases lying between them. The DNA for the CDR3 is TGTGCCAGCAGCTTGAGCCGGGGGGCGGATACGCAGTATTTT. This sequence encodes CASSLSRGADTQYF.